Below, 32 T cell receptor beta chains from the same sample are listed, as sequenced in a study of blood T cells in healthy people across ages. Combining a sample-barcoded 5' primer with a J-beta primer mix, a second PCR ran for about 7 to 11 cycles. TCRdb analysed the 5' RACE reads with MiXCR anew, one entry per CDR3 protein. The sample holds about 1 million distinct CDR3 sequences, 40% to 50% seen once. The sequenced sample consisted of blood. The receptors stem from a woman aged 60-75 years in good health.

In DNA, the CDR3 is TGTGCCACCAGCCGCCGAAACCCTCTCTACCGGGGACTGCAGGCGGGGGATTACGAGCAGTACTTC. Amino acids: CATSRRNPLYRGLQAGDYEQYF. The chain combines TRBV15 with TRBJ2-4, with TRBD2 matching over 7 bases. Matching the DNA end better, TRBJ2-7 makes the J call doubtful. This CDR3 comprises 22 residues. Germline values: CDR1 LNHNV, CDR2 YYDKDF (reference sequence).

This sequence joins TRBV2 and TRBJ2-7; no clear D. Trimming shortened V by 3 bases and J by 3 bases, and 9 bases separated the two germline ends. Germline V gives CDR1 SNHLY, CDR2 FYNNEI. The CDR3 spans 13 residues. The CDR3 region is CASSEDGGYEQYF. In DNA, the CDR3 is TGTGCCAGCAGTGAGGACGGCGGCTACGAGCAGTACTTC.

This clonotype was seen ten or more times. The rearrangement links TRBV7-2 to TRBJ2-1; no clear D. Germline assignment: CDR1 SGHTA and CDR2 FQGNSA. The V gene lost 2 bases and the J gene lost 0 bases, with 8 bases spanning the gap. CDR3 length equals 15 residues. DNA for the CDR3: TGTGCCAGCAGCTTACGTCAAAGCTCCTACAATGAGCAGTTCTTC. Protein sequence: CASSLRQSSYNEQFF.

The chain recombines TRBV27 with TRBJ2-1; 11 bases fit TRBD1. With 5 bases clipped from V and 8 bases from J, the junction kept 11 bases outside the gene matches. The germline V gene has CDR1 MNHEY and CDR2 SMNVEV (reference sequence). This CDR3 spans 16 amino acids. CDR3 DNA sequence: TGTGCCAGCAGTACCCTGGACAGGGGGCCACGAGATGAGCAGTTCTTC. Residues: CASSTLDRGPRDEQFF.

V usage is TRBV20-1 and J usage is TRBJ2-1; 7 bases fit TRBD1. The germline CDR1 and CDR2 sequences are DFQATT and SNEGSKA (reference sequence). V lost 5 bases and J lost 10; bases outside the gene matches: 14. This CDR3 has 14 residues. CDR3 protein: CSARPGTVNREQFF. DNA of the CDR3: TGCAGTGCTCGTCCCGGGACAGTGAATAGGGAGCAGTTCTTC.

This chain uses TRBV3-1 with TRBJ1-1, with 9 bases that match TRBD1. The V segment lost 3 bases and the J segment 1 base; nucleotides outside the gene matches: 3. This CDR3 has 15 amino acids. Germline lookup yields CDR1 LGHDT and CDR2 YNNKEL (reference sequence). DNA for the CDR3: TGTGCCAGCAGCCATGGGGACAGGGCGAACACTGAAGCTTTCTTT. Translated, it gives CASSHGDRANTEAFF.

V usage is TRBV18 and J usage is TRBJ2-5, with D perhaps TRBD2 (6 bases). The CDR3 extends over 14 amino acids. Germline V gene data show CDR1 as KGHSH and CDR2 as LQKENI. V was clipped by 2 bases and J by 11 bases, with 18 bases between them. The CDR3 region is CASSPLEGTVEQYF. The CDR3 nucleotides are TGTGCCAGCTCACCATTGGAGGGGACTGTTGAGCAGTACTTC.

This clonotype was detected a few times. The CDR3 region has the DNA TGTGCCAGCGCGACGGGAGGTCGGAGGACCGGGGAGCTGTTTTTT. Translated: CASATGGRRTGELFF. The chain carries TRBV27 and TRBJ2-2; 7 positions agree with TRBD2. The length of the CDR3 is 15 residues. Trimming took 8 bases from V and 5 from J; bases not matched to a gene: 11. Germline V gene data show CDR1 as MNHEY and CDR2 as SMNVEV (reference sequence).

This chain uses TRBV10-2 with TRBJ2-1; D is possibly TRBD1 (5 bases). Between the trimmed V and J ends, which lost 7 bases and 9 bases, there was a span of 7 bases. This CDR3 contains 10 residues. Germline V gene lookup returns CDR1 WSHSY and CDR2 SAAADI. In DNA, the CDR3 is TGCGCCAGCACAGGGATTGAGCAGTTCTTC. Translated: CASTGIEQFF.

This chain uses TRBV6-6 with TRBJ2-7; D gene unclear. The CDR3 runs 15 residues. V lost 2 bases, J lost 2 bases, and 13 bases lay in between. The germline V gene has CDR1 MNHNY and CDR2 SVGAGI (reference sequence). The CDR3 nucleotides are TGTGCCAGCAGTTACCCGATGACGAACCCCTACGAGCAGTACTTC. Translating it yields CASSYPMTNPYEQYF.

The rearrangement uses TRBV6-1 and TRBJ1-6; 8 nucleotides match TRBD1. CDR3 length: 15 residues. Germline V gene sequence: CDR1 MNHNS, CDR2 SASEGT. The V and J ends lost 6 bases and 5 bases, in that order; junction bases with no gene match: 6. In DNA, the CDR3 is TGTGCCAGCAGACCCGACAGGGGTCATAATTCACCCCTCCACTTT. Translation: CASRPDRGHNSPLHF.

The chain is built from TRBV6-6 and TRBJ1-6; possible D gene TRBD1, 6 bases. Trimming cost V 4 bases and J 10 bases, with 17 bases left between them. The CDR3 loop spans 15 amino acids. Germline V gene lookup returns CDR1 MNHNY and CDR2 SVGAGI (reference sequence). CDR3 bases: TGTGCCAGCAGTTCTACAGGGTTAGGGAACTCACCCCTCCACTTT. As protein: CASSSTGLGNSPLHF.

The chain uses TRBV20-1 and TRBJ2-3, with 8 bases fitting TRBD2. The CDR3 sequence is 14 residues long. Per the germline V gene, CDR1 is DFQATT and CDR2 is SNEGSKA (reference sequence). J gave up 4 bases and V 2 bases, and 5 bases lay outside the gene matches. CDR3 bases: TGCAGTGCTAGACGGGCGGGAGGCCCAGATACGCAGTATTTT. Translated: CSARRAGGPDTQYF.

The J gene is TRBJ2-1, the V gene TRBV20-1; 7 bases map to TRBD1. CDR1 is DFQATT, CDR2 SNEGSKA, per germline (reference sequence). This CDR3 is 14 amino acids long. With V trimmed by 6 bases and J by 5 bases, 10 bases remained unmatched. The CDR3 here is CSATQGSFHNEQFF. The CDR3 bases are TGCAGTGCAACACAGGGGTCTTTCCACAATGAGCAGTTCTTC.

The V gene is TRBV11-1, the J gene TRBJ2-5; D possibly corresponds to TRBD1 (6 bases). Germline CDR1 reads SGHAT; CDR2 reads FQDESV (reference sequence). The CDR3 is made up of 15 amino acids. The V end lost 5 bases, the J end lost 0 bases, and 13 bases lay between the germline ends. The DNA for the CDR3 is TGTGCCAGCAGCGCCTGGCAGGGGAACCAAGAGACCCAGTACTTC. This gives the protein CASSAWQGNQETQYF.

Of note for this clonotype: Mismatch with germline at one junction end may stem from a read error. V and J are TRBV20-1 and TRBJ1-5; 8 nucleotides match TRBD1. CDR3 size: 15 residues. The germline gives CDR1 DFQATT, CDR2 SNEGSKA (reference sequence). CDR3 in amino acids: CSARSRGRGNRPQHF. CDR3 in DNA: TGCAGTGCCAGGAGCAGGGGGCGCGGCAATCGGCCCCAGCATTTT.

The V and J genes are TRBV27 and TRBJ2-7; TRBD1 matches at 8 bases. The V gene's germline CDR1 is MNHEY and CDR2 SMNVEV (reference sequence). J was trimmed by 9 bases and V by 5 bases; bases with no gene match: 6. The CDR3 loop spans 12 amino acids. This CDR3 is CASSPDRVWQYF. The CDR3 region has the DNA TGTGCCAGCAGTCCGGACAGGGTATGGCAGTACTTC.

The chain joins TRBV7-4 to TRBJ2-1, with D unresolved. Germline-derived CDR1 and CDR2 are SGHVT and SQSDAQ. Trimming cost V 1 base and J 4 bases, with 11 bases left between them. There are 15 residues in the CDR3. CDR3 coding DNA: TGTGCCAGCAGCTTAGGCTCAGCTGAGTACAATGAGCAGTTCTTC. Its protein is CASSLGSAEYNEQFF. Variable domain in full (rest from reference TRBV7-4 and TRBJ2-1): GAGVSQSPRYKVAKRGRDVALRCDSISGHVTLYWYRQTLGQGSEVLTYSQSDAQRDKSGRPSGRFSAERPERSVSTLKIQRTEQGDSAVYLCASSLGSAEYNEQFFGPGTRLTVL.

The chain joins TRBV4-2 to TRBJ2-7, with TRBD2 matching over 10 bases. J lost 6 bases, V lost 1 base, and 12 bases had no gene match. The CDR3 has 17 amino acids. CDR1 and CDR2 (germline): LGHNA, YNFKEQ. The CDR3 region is CASSQGLAGTSESEQYF. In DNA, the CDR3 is TGTGCCAGCAGCCAAGGTCTTGCCGGGACTAGCGAAAGCGAGCAGTACTTC.

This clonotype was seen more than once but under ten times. CDR3 amino acids: CASSVARGNEQFF. The CDR3 DNA follows: TGTGCCAGCAGTGTCGCCAGGGGCAATGAGCAGTTCTTC. The chain is built from TRBV27 and TRBJ2-1; D may be TRBD1 (6 bases). V was trimmed by 5 bases and J by 6 bases, leaving 11 bases between them. CDR3 length equals 13 residues. CDR1 MNHEY and CDR2 SMNVEV come from the germline V gene (reference sequence).

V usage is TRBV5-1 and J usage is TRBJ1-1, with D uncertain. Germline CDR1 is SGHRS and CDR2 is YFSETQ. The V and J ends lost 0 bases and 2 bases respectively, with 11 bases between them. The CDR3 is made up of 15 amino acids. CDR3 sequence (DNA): TGCGCCAGCAGCTTGGACCTTCTGGGAAACACTGAAGCTTTCTTT. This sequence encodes CASSLDLLGNTEAFF.

CDR3 sequence (DNA): TGTGCCAGCAGCTTAGTTGACAGGGGCCACGAGCAGTACTTC. As protein: CASSLVDRGHEQYF. This chain uses TRBV11-2 with TRBJ2-7; TRBD1 matches at 8 bases. CDR1 is SGHAT, CDR2 FQNNGV, per germline. After removal of 1 base from V and 5 bases from J, the junction contained 4 bases not matched to a gene. The CDR3 contains 14 residues. Full variable domain (missing parts from reference TRBV11-2 and TRBJ2-7): EAGVAQSPRYKIIEKRQSVAFWCNPISGHATLYWYQQILGQGPKLLIQFQNNGVVDDSQLPKDRFSAERLKGVDSTLKIQPAKLEDSAVYLCASSLVDRGHEQYFGPGTRLTVT.

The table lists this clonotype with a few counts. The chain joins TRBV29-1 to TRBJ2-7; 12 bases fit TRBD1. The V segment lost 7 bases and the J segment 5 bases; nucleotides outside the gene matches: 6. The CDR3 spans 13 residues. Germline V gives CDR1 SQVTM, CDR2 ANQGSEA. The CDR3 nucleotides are TGCAGCGGGGGGGACAGGGGGCTCAACGAGCAGTACTTC. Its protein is CSGGDRGLNEQYF.

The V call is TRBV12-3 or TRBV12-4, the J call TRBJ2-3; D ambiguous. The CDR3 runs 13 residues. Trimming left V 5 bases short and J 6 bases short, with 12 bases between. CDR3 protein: CASSQNTVDTQYF. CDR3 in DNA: TGTGCCAGCAGTCAGAACACTGTGGATACGCAGTATTTT.

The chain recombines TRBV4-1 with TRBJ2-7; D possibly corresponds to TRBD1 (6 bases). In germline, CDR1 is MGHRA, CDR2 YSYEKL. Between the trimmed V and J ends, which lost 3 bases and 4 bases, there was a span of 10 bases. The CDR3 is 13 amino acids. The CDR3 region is CASSHLGQYEQYF. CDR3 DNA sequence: TGCGCCAGCAGCCACCTAGGACAGTACGAGCAGTACTTC.

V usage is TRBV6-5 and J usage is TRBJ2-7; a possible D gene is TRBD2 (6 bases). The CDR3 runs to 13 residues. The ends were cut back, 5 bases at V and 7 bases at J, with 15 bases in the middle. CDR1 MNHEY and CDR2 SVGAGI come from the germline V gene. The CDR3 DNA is TGTGCCAGCAGTGACGGGGGAAGCAATGAGCAGTACTTC. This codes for CASSDGGSNEQYF.

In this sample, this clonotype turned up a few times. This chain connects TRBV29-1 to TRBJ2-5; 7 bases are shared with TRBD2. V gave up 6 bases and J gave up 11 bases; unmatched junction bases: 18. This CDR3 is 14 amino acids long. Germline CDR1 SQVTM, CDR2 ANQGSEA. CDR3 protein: CSVREGGTYNEQYF. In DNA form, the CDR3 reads TGCAGCGTAAGGGAGGGCGGGACCTACAATGAGCAGTACTTC. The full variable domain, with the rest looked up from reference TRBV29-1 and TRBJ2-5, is SAVISQKPSRDICQRGTSLTIQCQVDSQVTMMFWYRQQPGQSLTLIATANQGSEATYESGFVIDKFPISRPNLTFSTLTVSNMSPEDSSIYLCSVREGGTYNEQYFGPGTRLLVL.

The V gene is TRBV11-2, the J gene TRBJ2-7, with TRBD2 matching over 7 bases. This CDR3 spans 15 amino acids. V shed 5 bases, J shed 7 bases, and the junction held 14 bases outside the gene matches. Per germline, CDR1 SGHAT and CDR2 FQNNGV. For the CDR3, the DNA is TGTGCCAGCAGCCTCCTACGGGGAGGGCTATTTGAGCAGTACTTC. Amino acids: CASSLLRGGLFEQYF.

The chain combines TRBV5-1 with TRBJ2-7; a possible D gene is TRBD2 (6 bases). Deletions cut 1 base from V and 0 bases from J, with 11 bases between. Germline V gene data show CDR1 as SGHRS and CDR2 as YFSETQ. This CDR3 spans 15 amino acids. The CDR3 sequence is CASSLRRGRSYEQYF. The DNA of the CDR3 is TGCGCCAGCAGCTTGAGGAGGGGTCGCTCCTACGAGCAGTACTTC. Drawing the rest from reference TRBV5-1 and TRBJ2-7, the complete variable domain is KAGVTQTPRYLIKTRGQQVTLSCSPISGHRSVSWYQQTPGQGLQFLFEYFSETQRNKGNFPGRFSGRQFSNSRSEMNVSTLELGDSALYLCASSLRRGRSYEQYFGPGTRLTVT.

In nucleotides, the CDR3 is TGTGCCAGCAGCTTAGCCCCGGTCGGAGAGACCCAGTACTTC. Its protein product is CASSLAPVGETQYF. The rearrangement joins TRBV7-3 to TRBJ2-5; no firm D call. The length of the CDR3 is 14 residues. Trimming left V 2 bases short and J 4 bases short, with 11 bases between. CDR1 and CDR2 (germline): SGHTA, FQGTGA.

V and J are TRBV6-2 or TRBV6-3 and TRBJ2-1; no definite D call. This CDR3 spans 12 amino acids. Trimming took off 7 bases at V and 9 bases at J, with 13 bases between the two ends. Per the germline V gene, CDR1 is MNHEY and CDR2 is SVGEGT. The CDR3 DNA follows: TGTGCCAGCACAAACCCCCCTACTGAGCAGTTCTTC. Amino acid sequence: CASTNPPTEQFF.

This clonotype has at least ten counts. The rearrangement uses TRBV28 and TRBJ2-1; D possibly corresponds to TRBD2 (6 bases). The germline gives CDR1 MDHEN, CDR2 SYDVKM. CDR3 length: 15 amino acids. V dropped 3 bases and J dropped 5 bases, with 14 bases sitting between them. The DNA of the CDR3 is TGTGCCAGCAGTTTTGGCGGGATGACTCACAATGAGCAGTTCTTC. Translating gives CASSFGGMTHNEQFF. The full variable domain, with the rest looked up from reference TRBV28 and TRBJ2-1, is DVKVTQSSRYLVKRTGEKVFLECVQDMDHENMFWYRQDPGLGLRLIYFSYDVKMKEKGDIPEGYSVSREKKERFSLILESASTNQTSMYLCASSFGGMTHNEQFFGPGTRLTVL.